A selection of T cell receptor beta chains follows, all from one sample in a study of blood T cell repertoires in COVID-19. The data were produced by immunoSEQ multiplex PCR, yet TCRdb's version contains in-frame clones alone and is incomplete. The sample lists roughly 330,000 clones, approximately 89% occurring once. The specimen sequenced was PBMCs or T cells enriched from blood (not recorded which). These receptors came from a man between 25 and 39 years old who had recovered from COVID-19. The CDR3 runs from the conserved cysteine through the conserved F or W. Fields, in order: clone size, J gene, D gene, V gene, CDR3 DNA, CDR3 protein. The D gene is left open where the match is weak. For some rows the clone size is stated as once, few or many, or as a class when expanded; others skip it.

clone size: NA
J gene: TRBJ1-2
D gene: NA
V gene: TRBV13
CDR3 DNA: TGTGCCAGCAGCATATTCCGGGACTCCCATGGCTACACCTTC
CDR3 protein: CASSIFRDSHGYTF

clone size: NA
J gene: TRBJ1-5
D gene: NA
V gene: TRBV10-2
CDR3 DNA: TGCGCCAGCAGTGAGTCGCTGGCAGGGGTTAGCAATCAGCCCCAGCATTTT
CDR3 protein: CASSESLAGVSNQPQHF

clone size: NA
J gene: TRBJ1-2
D gene: NA
V gene: TRBV4-1
CDR3 DNA: TGCGCCAGCAGCCAAGAGCCAGGCCTTAACTATGGCTACACCTTC
CDR3 protein: CASSQEPGLNYGYTF

clone size: NA
J gene: TRBJ1-2
D gene: NA
V gene: TRBV3-1/TRBV3-2
CDR3 DNA: TGTGCCAGCAGCCAACGGTACAGACCCTATGGCTACACCTTC
CDR3 protein: CASSQRYRPYGYTF

clone size: once
J gene: TRBJ1-2
D gene: NA
V gene: TRBV28
CDR3 DNA: TGTGCCAGCAGATTACAGGGCTATGGCTACACCTTC
CDR3 protein: CASRLQGYGYTF

clone size: NA
J gene: TRBJ2-3
D gene: NA
V gene: TRBV19
CDR3 DNA: TGTGCCAGTAGTATAGCCGGGTACCCCACAGATACGCAGTATTTT
CDR3 protein: CASSIAGYPTDTQYF

clone size: once
J gene: TRBJ1-1
D gene: NA
V gene: TRBV19
CDR3 DNA: TGTGCCAGTAGTATAGCCCGGGAGGGCACTGAAGCTTTCTTT
CDR3 protein: CASSIAREGTEAFF

clone size: NA
J gene: TRBJ1-6
D gene: TRBD1
V gene: TRBV11-2
CDR3 DNA: TGTGCCAGCAGCTTATTGACAGGGGGCAAAGAGTCACCCCTCCACTTT
CDR3 protein: CASSLLTGGKESPLHF

clone size: NA
J gene: TRBJ1-1
D gene: NA
V gene: TRBV2
CDR3 DNA: TGTGCCAGCAGTAAACAAACCACTGAAGCTTTCTTT
CDR3 protein: CASSKQTTEAFF

clone size: NA
J gene: TRBJ1-2
D gene: TRBD1
V gene: TRBV28
CDR3 DNA: TGTGCCAGCAGACAGGGACAGGTCTATGGCTACACCTTC
CDR3 protein: CASRQGQVYGYTF

clone size: NA
J gene: TRBJ2-7
D gene: TRBD1
V gene: TRBV14
CDR3 DNA: TGTGCCAGCAGCTTGGGACAGGTTATAGAAGAGCAGTACTTC
CDR3 protein: CASSLGQVIEEQYF

clone size: NA
J gene: TRBJ2-2
D gene: NA
V gene: TRBV27
CDR3 DNA: TGTGCCAGCAGGGTAGCCACCGGGGAGCTGTTTTTT
CDR3 protein: CASRVATGELFF

clone size: NA
J gene: TRBJ2-5
D gene: TRBD1
V gene: TRBV19
CDR3 DNA: TGTGCCAGTGCGAGACAGGGGGCTTTGGAGACCCAGTACTTC
CDR3 protein: CASARQGALETQYF

clone size: NA
J gene: TRBJ2-5
D gene: TRBD2
V gene: TRBV5-1
CDR3 DNA: TGCGCCAGCAGCTTGGGGACTAGCGGGGGGCGATTCCAAGAGACCCAGTACTTC
CDR3 protein: CASSLGTSGGRFQETQYF

clone size: once
J gene: TRBJ2-1
D gene: NA
V gene: TRBV2
CDR3 DNA: TGTGCCAGCAGGACTAGTTCCTACAATGAGCAGTTCTTC
CDR3 protein: CASRTSSYNEQFF

clone size: NA
J gene: TRBJ2-5
D gene: NA
V gene: TRBV13
CDR3 DNA: TGTGCCAGCAGCACCCGGACACGACAAGAGACCCAGTACTTC
CDR3 protein: CASSTRTRQETQYF

clone size: NA
J gene: TRBJ1-3
D gene: TRBD1
V gene: TRBV19
CDR3 DNA: TGTGCCAGTAGTACTTCGGACAGGGCTGTCTCTGGAAACACCATATATTTT
CDR3 protein: CASSTSDRAVSGNTIYF

clone size: NA
J gene: TRBJ2-2
D gene: NA
V gene: TRBV6-5
CDR3 DNA: TGTGCCAGCATTCGGACAGAAAAATCCACCGGGGAGCTGTTTTTT
CDR3 protein: CASIRTEKSTGELFF

clone size: NA
J gene: TRBJ2-3
D gene: TRBD1
V gene: TRBV7-9
CDR3 DNA: TGTGCCAGCAGCGTGGGACAGGGAACAGATACGCAGTATTTT
CDR3 protein: CASSVGQGTDTQYF

clone size: NA
J gene: TRBJ2-5
D gene: TRBD2
V gene: TRBV7-9
CDR3 DNA: TGTGCCAGCAGCCTCTCGGGGCGGGAGGCTCAAGAGACCCAGTACTTC
CDR3 protein: CASSLSGREAQETQYF

clone size: NA
J gene: TRBJ1-1
D gene: NA
V gene: TRBV5-1
CDR3 DNA: TGCGCCAGCAGCTTAATACAGAACACTGAAGCTTTCTTT
CDR3 protein: CASSLIQNTEAFF

clone size: many
J gene: TRBJ2-3
D gene: NA
V gene: TRBV5-1
CDR3 DNA: TGCGCCAGCAGCTTGAATCAGATTAGCACAGATACGCAGTATTTT
CDR3 protein: CASSLNQISTDTQYF

clone size: NA
J gene: TRBJ2-7
D gene: NA
V gene: TRBV20-1
CDR3 DNA: TGCAGTGCCTCCTCAGGCTACGAGCAGTACTTC
CDR3 protein: CSASSGYEQYF

clone size: NA
J gene: TRBJ1-5
D gene: TRBD1
V gene: TRBV23-1
CDR3 DNA: TGCGCCAGCAGTCGTTCGGACAGGGCGAGGTGCCAGCCCCAGCATTTT
CDR3 protein: CASSRSDRARCQPQHF

clone size: NA
J gene: TRBJ2-7
D gene: NA
V gene: TRBV2
CDR3 DNA: TGTGCCAGCAGTCGGACAGTTTACGAGCAGTACTTC
CDR3 protein: CASSRTVYEQYF

clone size: NA
J gene: TRBJ2-1
D gene: TRBD2
V gene: TRBV7-6
CDR3 DNA: TGTGCCAGCAGCTCCGGGGCGGGGGGGCTCAATGAGCAGTTCTTC
CDR3 protein: CASSSGAGGLNEQFF

clone size: NA
J gene: TRBJ2-7
D gene: NA
V gene: TRBV5-1
CDR3 DNA: TGCGCCAGCACCGGCCCGGACTGGGCTAAGGACGAGCAGTACTTC
CDR3 protein: CASTGPDWAKDEQYF

clone size: NA
J gene: TRBJ1-1
D gene: NA
V gene: TRBV19
CDR3 DNA: TGTGCCAGTAGTTTACAGGGTCCCACTGAAGCTTTCTTT
CDR3 protein: CASSLQGPTEAFF

clone size: NA
J gene: TRBJ1-2
D gene: NA
V gene: TRBV5-1
CDR3 DNA: TGCGCCAGCAGCTTGGGCACAGAAAACTATGGCTACACCTTC
CDR3 protein: CASSLGTENYGYTF

clone size: NA
J gene: TRBJ2-5
D gene: NA
V gene: TRBV1
CDR3 DNA: TGCACCAGCAGCCATGATTCGGGGACAGGTCAAGAGACCCAGTACTTC
CDR3 protein: CTSSHDSGTGQETQYF